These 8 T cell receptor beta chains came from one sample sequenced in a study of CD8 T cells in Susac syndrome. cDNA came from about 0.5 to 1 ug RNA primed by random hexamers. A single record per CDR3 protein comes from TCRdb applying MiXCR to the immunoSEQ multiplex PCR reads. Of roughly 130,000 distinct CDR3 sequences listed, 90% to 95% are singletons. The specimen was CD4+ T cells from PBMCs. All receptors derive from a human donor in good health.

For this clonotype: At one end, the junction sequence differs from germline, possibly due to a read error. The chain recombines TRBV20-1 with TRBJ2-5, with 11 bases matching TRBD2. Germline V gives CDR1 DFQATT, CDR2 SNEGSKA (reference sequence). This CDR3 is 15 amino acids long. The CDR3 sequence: CSARGLAGGQETQYF. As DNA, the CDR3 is TGCAGTGCCAGAGGGCTAGCGGGAGGTCAAGAGACCCAGTACTTC.

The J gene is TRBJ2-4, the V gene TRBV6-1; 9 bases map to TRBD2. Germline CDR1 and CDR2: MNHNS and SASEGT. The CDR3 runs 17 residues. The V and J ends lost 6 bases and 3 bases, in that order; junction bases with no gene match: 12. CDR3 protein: CASSSGSGSWGKNIQYF. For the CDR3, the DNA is TGTGCCAGCAGCTCGGGTAGCGGGAGTTGGGGCAAAAACATTCAGTACTTC.

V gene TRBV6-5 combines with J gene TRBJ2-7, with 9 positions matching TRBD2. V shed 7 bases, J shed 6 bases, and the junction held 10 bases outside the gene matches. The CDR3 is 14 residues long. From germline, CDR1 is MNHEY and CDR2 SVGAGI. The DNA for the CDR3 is TGTGCCAGCAAGCAGGGACTAGCTAGTTCCGAGCAGTACTTC. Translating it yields CASKQGLASSEQYF.

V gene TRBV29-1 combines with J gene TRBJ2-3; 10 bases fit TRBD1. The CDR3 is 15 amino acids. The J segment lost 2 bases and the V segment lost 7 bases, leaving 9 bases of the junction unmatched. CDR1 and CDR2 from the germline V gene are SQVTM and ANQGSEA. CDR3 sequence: CSARPGQGHTDTQYF. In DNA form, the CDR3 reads TGCAGCGCCAGGCCGGGACAGGGGCACACAGATACGCAGTATTTT.

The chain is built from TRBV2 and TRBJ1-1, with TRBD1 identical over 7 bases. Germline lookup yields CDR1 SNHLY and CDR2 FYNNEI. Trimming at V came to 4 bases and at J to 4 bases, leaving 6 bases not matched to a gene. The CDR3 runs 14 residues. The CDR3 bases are TGTGCCAGCAGTGGGGACAGCGCAGGCACTGAAGCTTTCTTT. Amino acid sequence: CASSGDSAGTEAFF.

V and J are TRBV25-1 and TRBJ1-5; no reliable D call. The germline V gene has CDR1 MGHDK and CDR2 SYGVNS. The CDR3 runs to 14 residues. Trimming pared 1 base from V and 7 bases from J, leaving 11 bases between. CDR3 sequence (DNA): TGTGCCAGCAGTGAATCGGGTCAGAGACAGCCCCAGCATTTT. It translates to CASSESGQRQPQHF.

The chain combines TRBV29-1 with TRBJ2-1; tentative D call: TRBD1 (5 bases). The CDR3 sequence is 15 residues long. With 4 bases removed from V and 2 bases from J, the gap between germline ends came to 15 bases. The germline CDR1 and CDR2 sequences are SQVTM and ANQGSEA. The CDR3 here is CSVVGAERTYNEQFF. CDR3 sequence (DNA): TGCAGCGTTGTAGGGGCGGAGCGCACCTACAATGAGCAGTTCTTC.

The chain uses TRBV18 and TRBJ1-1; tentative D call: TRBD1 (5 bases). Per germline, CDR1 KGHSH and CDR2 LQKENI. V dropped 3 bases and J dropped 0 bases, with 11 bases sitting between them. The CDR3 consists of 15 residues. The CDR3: CASSPDSTLNTEAFF. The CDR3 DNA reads TGTGCCAGCTCACCCGACAGTACTTTGAACACTGAAGCTTTCTTT.